What follows describes a single T cell receptor beta chain. The germline V gene has CDR1 GTSNPN and CDR2 SVGIG (reference sequence). The CDR3 is 14 residues long. Trimming cost V 1 base and J 1 base; bases outside gene matches: 3. These data originate in a study of PD-L1 blockade in urothelial cancer. In the study overall: Bladder-origin urothelial cancer in males described most of the 29 patients.

Generated by immunoSEQ multiplex PCR, the TCRdb table keeps only in-frame clones and is missing some. The profile shows around 45,000 clones, 83% of them singletons. Time point here: peripheral blood 6 weeks after treatment start. The material sequenced was PBMCs, taken around atezolizumab (anti-PD-L1) treatment. The sequence derives from a man aged 60-69 years with urothelial cancer. The chain links TRBV30 to TRBJ2-7; TRBD1 matches 8 bases. Written as DNA, the CDR3 is TGTGCCTGGAGTGGGGGACAGGAATCCTACGAGCAGTACTTC. It is translated as CAWSGGQESYEQYF.